This TCR beta chain was documented in a study of siplizumab effects on memory and regulatory T cells. Study-level results: In siplizumab conditions, mappable alloreactive CD4+ clones averaged about 69% Treg-derived, against roughly 25% in controls. The diversity of naive T cells seemed greater than that of memory cells, and their alloresponse contribution seemed major.

As to this clone: What it binds is unknown.

In each sample, roughly 10^5 TCR templates were assayed. TCRdb's copy holds only in-frame clones and misses some; the assay was immunoSEQ multiplex PCR. Of some 52,000 clones in the sample, about 97% were seen once. Germline V gene sequence: CDR1 SGHTA, CDR2 FQGNSA. After removal of 3 bases from V and 5 bases from J, the junction contained 9 bases not matched to a gene. CDR3 length: 15 residues. Donor pairs, a few in total, had unstimulated naive, memory, effector memory and TEMRA subsets sequenced. This receptor was obtained from a human donor in good health. The sample taken for sequencing was naive CD4+ T cells sorted from blood. The genes are TRBV7-2 and TRBJ2-7; 8 bases are a match to TRBD2. CDR3 amino acids: CASSFKAGAVNEQYF. DNA for the CDR3: TGTGCCAGCAGCTTTAAAGCGGGAGCAGTTAACGAGCAGTACTTC.